One sample yielded the 18 T cell receptor beta chains listed below, sequenced in a study of CD8+CD57+ T cells in acquired aplastic anemia. Before being chosen for sequencing, patients had shown CD8+CD57+ cell expansion by flow cytometry. Using genomic DNA as the template, TCR beta VDJ and CDR3 profiling was carried out. TCRdb reanalysed the reads using MiXCR and keeps one entry per CDR3 protein. The sample records some 180,000 distinct CDR3 sequences, roughly three fifths being singletons. Input material: sorted CD4+, CD8+, or CD8+CD57+ T cells (not recorded which) from PBMCs. These TCRs come from a human donor with aplastic anemia.

This clonotype was seen at least ten times. The gene calls are TRBV7-2 and TRBJ2-3; unclear D gene. Trimming pared 5 bases from V and 2 bases from J, leaving 11 bases between. Germline CDR1 reads SGHTA; CDR2 reads FQGNSA. The CDR3 consists of 14 residues. As DNA, the CDR3 is TGTGCCAGCAGCCGACCTAGGACCACAGATACGCAGTATTTT. Translation gives CASSRPRTTDTQYF.

This clonotype is a singleton in its sample. This chain joins TRBV20-1 and TRBJ2-7; D is uncertain. From germline, CDR1 is DFQATT and CDR2 SNEGSKA (reference sequence). The V end lost 0 bases, the J end lost 3 bases, and 9 bases lay between the germline ends. This CDR3 has 13 amino acids. In nucleotides, the CDR3 is TGCAGTGCTAGAGAGGGGAACATCTACGAGCAGTACTTC. Translated, it gives CSAREGNIYEQYF.

The rearrangement uses TRBV29-1 and TRBJ1-1; D remains unclear. The V end was cut by 4 bases, the J end by 0 bases, with 12 bases between. The CDR3 sequence is 14 residues long. The germline V gene encodes CDR1 SQVTM and CDR2 ANQGSEA. The CDR3 spells CSVGHRLMNTEAFF. The CDR3 region has the DNA TGCAGCGTTGGTCATCGGCTCATGAACACTGAAGCTTTCTTT.

The V and J genes are TRBV30 and TRBJ2-3, with D tentatively TRBD2 (6 bases). The CDR3 runs 14 residues. V lost 1 base and J 7 bases, leaving 15 bases between the germline ends. The germline V gene encodes CDR1 GTSNPN and CDR2 SVGIG (reference sequence). The CDR3 nucleotides are TGTGCCTGGAGTGCCGGGGCTAGCGCGTATACGCAGTATTTT. The encoded protein is CAWSAGASAYTQYF.

V and J are TRBV19 and TRBJ1-6; the D is unclear. Trimming removed 2 bases from V and 8 bases from J, with 7 bases in between. The germline gives CDR1 LNHDA, CDR2 SQIVND (reference sequence). This CDR3 has 13 residues. The CDR3 spells CASSIIGDSPLHF. The DNA for the CDR3 is TGTGCCAGTAGTATAATAGGAGATTCACCCCTCCACTTT.

This chain uses TRBV19 with TRBJ2-2; 7 nucleotides align to TRBD1. The CDR3 spans 14 residues. Trimming at V came to 4 bases and at J to 7 bases, leaving 6 bases not matched to a gene. Germline values: CDR1 LNHDA, CDR2 SQIVND (reference sequence). The CDR3 coding sequence is TGTGCCAGTAGTACGGCAGGGGGTAACGGGGAGCTGTTTTTT. Translating it yields CASSTAGGNGELFF.

The J gene is TRBJ2-5, the V gene TRBV20-1; 7 nucleotides match TRBD2. The J call is doubtful: the DNA matches TRBJ2-1 better. The CDR3 loop spans 12 amino acids. Germline V gene lookup returns CDR1 DFQATT and CDR2 SNEGSKA (reference sequence). The CDR3 nucleotides are TGCAGTGCTAGGGGGGAAGCGGGAGAGCAGTTCTTC. Translated, it gives CSARGEAGEQFF.

For this clonotype: The junction departs from the called germline gene at one end, perhaps through a read error. The chain recombines TRBV7-9 with TRBJ1-1; D is perhaps TRBD1 (5 bases). Germline values: CDR1 SEHNR, CDR2 FQNEAQ (reference sequence). The CDR3 covers 14 residues. CDR3 nucleotide sequence: TGTGCCAGCAGCTACCCCCTGGGGCACACTGAAGCTCTCTTT. It encodes CASSYPLGHTEALF.

This chain uses TRBV15 with TRBJ2-1, with D perhaps matching TRBD1 or TRBD2 (5 bases each). The V and J ends lost 4 bases and 9 bases respectively, with 16 bases between them. Germline CDR1 and CDR2: LNHNV and YYDKDF (reference sequence). The CDR3 sequence is 14 residues long. Here the CDR3 reads CATSIAGSGGEQFF. The CDR3 nucleotides read TGTGCCACCAGCATAGCAGGGTCTGGGGGTGAGCAGTTCTTC.

With respect to this clonotype: One junction end disagrees with the germline gene, perhaps due to a read error. The V gene is TRBV28, the J gene TRBJ1-5; weak D call: TRBD1 (5 bases). This CDR3 has 13 amino acids. Germline V gene lookup returns CDR1 MDHEN and CDR2 SYDVKM. For the CDR3, the DNA is TGTGCCATCAGTGACAGTAGCAATCAGCCCCAGCATTTT. It translates to CAISDSSNQPQHF.

This clonotype was seen once. The chain carries TRBV9 and TRBJ2-7; D not certain. V was clipped by 3 bases and J by 0 bases, with 22 bases between them. Germline CDR1 and CDR2: SGDLS and YYNGEE. The CDR3 is 18 amino acids. CDR3 in amino acids: CASSAAPLDPSSSYEQYF. CDR3 DNA: TGTGCCAGCAGCGCCGCCCCCTTAGATCCTTCTAGCTCCTACGAGCAGTACTTC.

The chain has TRBV29-1 and TRBJ2-5; D ambiguous. V was clipped by 0 bases and J by 10 bases, with 9 bases between them. Germline assignment: CDR1 SQVTM and CDR2 ANQGSEA. The CDR3 sequence is 11 residues long. As DNA, the CDR3 is TGCAGCGTTGAAGAGTCCTGGCGCCAGTACTTC. Translating it yields CSVEESWRQYF.

This clonotype showed up many times. The rearrangement links TRBV2 to TRBJ1-1, with D possibly TRBD1 on 5 matching bases. Germline V gene lookup returns CDR1 SNHLY and CDR2 FYNNEI. Trimming removed 8 bases at V and 0 bases at J, with 10 bases between. The length of the CDR3 is 13 residues. CDR3 coding DNA: TGTGCCAGCCCCCGAGGGGTGAACACTGAAGCTTTCTTT. Amino acids: CASPRGVNTEAFF.

This sequence joins TRBV24-1 and TRBJ1-5, with 9 bases matching TRBD1. Trimming cost V 4 bases and J 3 bases; bases outside gene matches: 6. The CDR3 sequence is 16 residues long. Per germline, CDR1 KGHDR and CDR2 SFDVKD. CDR3 sequence reads: CATSEAGTGNNQPQHF. The CDR3 region has the DNA TGTGCCACCAGTGAAGCCGGGACAGGGAACAATCAGCCCCAGCATTTT.

V is TRBV25-1 and J is TRBJ2-7; 10 positions agree with TRBD1. The CDR3 extends over 15 amino acids. V lost 6 bases to trimming and J lost 1 base; unmatched junction nucleotides: 6. Germline values: CDR1 MGHDK, CDR2 SYGVNS. CDR3 sequence: CASREGQGTSYEQYF. DNA of the CDR3: TGTGCCAGCAGGGAGGGACAGGGGACTTCCTACGAGCAGTACTTC.

The chain carries TRBV2 and TRBJ2-1; possibly TRBD2 for D (6 bases). This CDR3 has 16 residues. V lost 6 bases to trimming and J lost 5 bases, with 20 bases between them. Germline loops: CDR1 SNHLY, CDR2 FYNNEI. In nucleotides, the CDR3 is TGTGCCAGCAGGGCCCTGATAGACTGGGAGGACAATGAGCAGTTCTTC. Its protein product is CASRALIDWEDNEQFF.

This chain joins TRBV2 and TRBJ2-5, with D possibly TRBD2 on 6 matching bases. Germline V lookup: CDR1 SNHLY, CDR2 FYNNEI. The CDR3 is 14 amino acids. V was pared by 4 bases and J by 1 base, with 10 bases between. The CDR3 region is CASSVGGRQETQYF. DNA of the CDR3: TGTGCCAGCAGTGTTGGAGGGCGCCAAGAGACCCAGTACTTC.

The V and J genes are TRBV24-1 and TRBJ2-1; 9 bases align to TRBD1. CDR3 length: 13 amino acids. The junction had 6 bases not matched to a gene; V was cut back by 9 bases and J by 7 bases. From germline, CDR1 is KGHDR and CDR2 SFDVKD. The CDR3 region has the DNA TGTGCCACCGGGACAGGGAAGGGGAATGAGCAGTTCTTC. This gives the protein CATGTGKGNEQFF.